This T cell receptor (beta chain) is drawn from a study of OX40 agonist ivuxolimab in advanced cancers. Study details: Patients in the trial were receiving intravenous ivuxolimab every 2 weeks, at doses of 0.01 to 10 mg/kg. Patients assigned to dose escalation were diagnosed with hepatocellular carcinoma, melanoma, renal cell or head and neck cancer.

With regard to this clone: The antigen is not known.

At cycle 4 day 1, cycle 7 day 1, and baseline, blood was sampled. The method was immunoSEQ multiplex PCR; TCRdb's version includes in-frame clones alone and lacks a portion of them. The data contain 75,000 to 100,000 clones, 70% to 85% of them singletons. The germline gives CDR1 LNHDA, CDR2 SQIVND (reference sequence). Germline trimming cut 5 bases from V and 9 bases from J; bases unmatched to any gene: 9. The CDR3 runs to 14 residues. General study results and limits: Among T cells, CD8+ cells averaged more expanded clones than CD4+ cells.

The sample consisted of CD4+ or CD8+ T cells sorted from blood, taken in a trial of the OX40 agonist ivuxolimab. The receptor was derived from an adult with an advanced solid tumor such as melanoma, head and neck, liver or kidney cancer. The chain links TRBV19 to TRBJ2-7; 11 positions agree with TRBD2. This chain's CDR3 is CASSAKLAGAGQYF. CDR3 DNA: TGTGCCAGTAGTGCGAAACTAGCGGGAGCCGGGCAGTACTTC.